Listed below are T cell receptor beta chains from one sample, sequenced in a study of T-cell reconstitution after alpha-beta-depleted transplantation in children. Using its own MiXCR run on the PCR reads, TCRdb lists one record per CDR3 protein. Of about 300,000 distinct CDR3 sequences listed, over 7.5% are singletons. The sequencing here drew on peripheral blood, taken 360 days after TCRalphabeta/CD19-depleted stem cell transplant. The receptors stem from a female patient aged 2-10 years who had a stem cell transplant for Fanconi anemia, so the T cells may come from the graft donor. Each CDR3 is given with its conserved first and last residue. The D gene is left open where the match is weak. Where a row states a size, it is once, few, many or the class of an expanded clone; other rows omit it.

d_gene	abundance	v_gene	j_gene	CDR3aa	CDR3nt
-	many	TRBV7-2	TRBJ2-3	CASEQDSDTQYF	TGTGCCAGTGAACAGGATTCAGATACGCAGTATTTT
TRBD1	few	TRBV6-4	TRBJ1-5	CASSPRPGQGAWRGNQPQHF	TGTGCCAGCAGTCCCCGACCTGGACAGGGGGCCTGGAGGGGCAATCAGCCCCAGCATTTT
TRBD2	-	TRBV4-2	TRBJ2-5	CASSQVSGGGHHQETQYF	TGTGCCAGCAGCCAAGTCTCCGGCGGGGGGCACCACCAAGAGACCCAGTACTTC
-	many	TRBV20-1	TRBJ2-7	CSARLASSYEQYF	TGCAGTGCTAGACTAGCGAGCTCCTACGAGCAGTACTTC
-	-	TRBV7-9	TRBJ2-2	CASSLSLTARELFF	TGTGCCAGCAGCTTAAGTTTAACCGCGCGGGAGCTGTTTTTT
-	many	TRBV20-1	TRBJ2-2	CSGTDGSTGELFF	TGCAGCGGAACGGACGGTTCGACCGGGGAGCTGTTTTTT
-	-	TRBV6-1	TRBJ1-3	CASTEGTDGNTIYF	TGTGCCAGCACTGAGGGGACGGATGGAAACACCATATATTTT
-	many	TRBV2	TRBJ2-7	CASSGSSYEQYF	TGTGCCAGCAGTGGGAGCTCCTACGAGCAGTACTTC
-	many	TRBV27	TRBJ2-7	CASSTNPGLHEQYF	TGTGCCAGCAGTACGAACCCAGGGTTGCACGAGCAGTACTTC
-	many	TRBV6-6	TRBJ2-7	CASSYSTYEQYF	TGTGCCAGCAGTTACTCAACCTACGAGCAGTACTTC